What follows are 32 T cell receptor beta chains derived from one specimen sequenced in a study of shared clonotypes between healthy human individuals. Measured with immunoSEQ multiplex PCR; TCRdb has only the in-frame clones, and not every one. Of approximately 2.5 million clones listed, roughly 92% were seen once; the top ten hold under 0.15%. Sequenced sample: naive CD4+ T cells sorted from blood. Specified subset: CD45RA+ positively selected. The receptors derive from a man between 18 and 35 years old in good health.

To note about this clone: Additional DNA sequences in this sample encode the identical CDR3. V is TRBV19 and J is TRBJ2-2, with D unresolved. The V gene's germline CDR1 is LNHDA and CDR2 SQIVND (reference sequence). The CDR3 sequence is 14 residues long. V lost 3 bases and J 4 bases, leaving 9 bases between the germline ends. CDR3 loop: CASSIGVATGELFF. The CDR3 DNA reads TGTGCCAGTAGTATTGGGGTGGCCACCGGGGAGCTGTTTTTT.

Only one count was recorded for this clone. This chain links TRBV30 with TRBJ2-5; 8 nucleotides align to TRBD1. Germline CDR1 reads GTSNPN; CDR2 reads SVGIG (reference sequence). J lost 5 bases, V lost 0 bases, and 2 bases had no gene match. The CDR3 loop spans 13 amino acids. The CDR3 here is CAWSVRDRETQYF. In nucleotides, the CDR3 is TGTGCCTGGAGTGTTAGGGACAGGGAGACCCAGTACTTC.

The gene calls are TRBV6-5 and TRBJ2-2; D is possibly TRBD2 (6 bases). In germline, CDR1 is MNHEY, CDR2 SVGAGI. The CDR3 loop spans 14 amino acids. V was shortened by 6 bases and J by 5 bases, with 13 bases between the two germline ends. The CDR3 bases are TGTGCCAGCAGAACCCCCCTAGCGACCGGGGAGCTGTTTTTT. It is translated as CASRTPLATGELFF.

This clone was counted a few times. The chain employs TRBV10-3 and TRBJ1-5; D gene uncertain. Germline assignment: CDR1 ENHRY and CDR2 SYGVKD. V lost 7 bases to trimming and J lost 6 bases, with 13 bases between them. The CDR3 spans 13 residues. Here the CDR3 DNA reads TGTGCCATCACTGGCTCACCAACTCAGCCCCAGCATTTT. Its translation: CAITGSPTQPQHF.

This clone was picked up a small number of times. This chain joins TRBV2 and TRBJ1-5; perhaps TRBD1 as D (5 bases). The CDR3 is 16 residues long. CDR1 and CDR2 from the germline V gene are SNHLY and FYNNEI. The germline V and J ends were trimmed by 0 bases and 7 bases, with 16 bases remaining between them. CDR3 sequence: CASSEAVTYPGQPQHF. CDR3 sequence (DNA): TGTGCCAGCAGTGAAGCGGTCACCTACCCAGGGCAGCCCCAGCATTTT.

As to this clone: This same CDR3 is encoded by further DNA sequences in the sample. V is TRBV30 and J is TRBJ1-1, with 9 bases that match TRBD1. Per the germline V gene, CDR1 is GTSNPN and CDR2 is SVGIG (reference sequence). CDR3 size: 13 residues. The V gene end was trimmed by 3 bases and the J gene end by 1 base; junction bases not matched to a gene: 0. The CDR3 loop reads CAWRDRGNTEAFF. DNA of the CDR3: TGTGCCTGGAGGGACAGGGGGAACACTGAAGCTTTCTTT.

V is TRBV19 and J is TRBJ2-5; D possibly corresponds to TRBD1 (6 bases). Trimming took 5 bases from V and 5 from J, leaving 12 bases between them. Germline values: CDR1 LNHDA, CDR2 SQIVND (reference sequence). The CDR3 length is 13 residues. The CDR3 sequence: CASSHRERETQYF. The CDR3 nucleotides are TGTGCCAGTAGTCACAGGGAGAGGGAGACCCAGTACTTC.

V usage is TRBV19 and J usage is TRBJ1-5, with TRBD1 matching over 10 bases. The V and J ends lost 5 bases and 4 bases, in that order; junction bases with no gene match: 2. This CDR3 has 14 residues. Per the germline V gene, CDR1 is LNHDA and CDR2 is SQIVND (reference sequence). CDR3 in amino acids: CASSWDRGNQPQHF. The CDR3 bases are TGTGCCAGTAGTTGGGACAGGGGTAATCAGCCCCAGCATTTT.

The J gene is TRBJ1-6, the V gene TRBV15, with D perhaps matching TRBD1 (5 bases). V shed 5 bases and J shed 8 bases, with 10 bases lying between them. This CDR3 has 13 amino acids. Germline-derived CDR1 and CDR2 are LNHNV and YYDKDF (reference sequence). The CDR3 coding sequence is TGTGCCACCAGCGGGGGGAGTTATTCACCCCTCCACTTT. It encodes CATSGGSYSPLHF.

In the case of this clone: The same CDR3 is also encoded by other DNA sequences in this sample. The rearrangement joins TRBV28 to TRBJ1-2; D is unresolved. This CDR3 contains 12 residues. Germline CDR1 reads MDHEN; CDR2 reads SYDVKM. Trimming took 2 bases from V and 4 from J, leaving 5 bases between them. The CDR3 DNA sequence: TGTGCCAGCAGTTTAACAGTCTATGGCTACACCTTC. It specifies CASSLTVYGYTF.

For this clone: The same CDR3 can be traced to other DNA sequences in this sample. J is TRBJ1-4 and V is TRBV5-1; no clear D gene. Looked up from germline, CDR1 is SGHRS and CDR2 is YFSETQ. Trimming took off 0 bases at V and 0 bases at J, with 6 bases between the two ends. The CDR3 runs 15 residues. The CDR3 spells CASSLEGTTNEKLFF. The CDR3 nucleotides are TGCGCCAGCAGCTTGGAGGGCACAACTAATGAAAAACTGTTTTTT.

The chain joins TRBV11-2 to TRBJ2-1, with 7 bases lining up with TRBD2. This CDR3 is built from 13 residues. Trimming removed 11 bases from V and 0 bases from J; junction bases left unmatched: 4. Germline CDR1 and CDR2: SGHAT and FQNNGV. The CDR3 protein is CAGRGSSYNEQFF. In DNA form, the CDR3 reads TGTGCCGGGAGGGGAAGCTCCTACAATGAGCAGTTCTTC.

This chain connects TRBV7-2 to TRBJ1-1; tentatively, D is TRBD1 (5 bases). Trimming stripped 0 bases from V and 8 bases from J, with 19 bases between. Germline loops: CDR1 SGHTA, CDR2 FQGNSA. This CDR3 contains 16 residues. CDR3 nucleotides: TGTGCCAGCAGCTTAGCGACAGCGACCGGAATGCGAGAAGCTTTCTTT. It translates to CASSLATATGMREAFF.

CDR3 bases: TGTGCCTGGAGTAGGGACAGGACAACGGAGACCCAGTACTTC. It yields the protein CAWSRDRTTETQYF. The chain uses TRBV30 and TRBJ2-5, with 8 bases lining up with TRBD1. Germline V gene data show CDR1 as GTSNPN and CDR2 as SVGIG (reference sequence). V was clipped by 2 bases and J by 5 bases; unmatched bases: 7. This CDR3 is 14 amino acids long.

This sequence joins TRBV5-1 and TRBJ2-4; tentatively, D is TRBD2 (6 bases). There are 16 residues in the CDR3. Germline V CDR1 and CDR2: SGHRS, YFSETQ. Trimming stripped 0 bases from V and 0 bases from J, with 10 bases between. Here the CDR3 DNA reads TGCGCCAGCAGCTTGGGTGCGGGGCTAGCCAAAAACATTCAGTACTTC. It translates to CASSLGAGLAKNIQYF.

The chain recombines TRBV7-9 with TRBJ1-3, with D possibly matching TRBD1 (5 bases). Germline-derived CDR1 and CDR2 are SEHNR and FQNEAQ (reference sequence). CDR3 length equals 13 residues. Trimming cost V 11 bases and J 0 bases, with 11 bases left between them. In nucleotides, the CDR3 is TGTGCCGGCGAAGGGGCCTCTGGAAACACCATATATTTT. Encoded protein: CAGEGASGNTIYF. Variable domain in full (rest from reference TRBV7-9 and TRBJ1-3): DTGVSQNPRHKITKRGQNVTFRCDPISEHNRLYWYRQTLGQGPEFLTYFQNEAQLEKSRLLSDRFSAERPKGSFSTLEIQRTEQGDSAMYLCAGEGASGNTIYFGEGSWLTVV.

This chain joins TRBV2 and TRBJ1-4; D is uncertain. V dropped 10 bases and J dropped 4 bases, with 13 bases sitting between them. CDR3 length: 13 amino acids. Per the germline V gene, CDR1 is SNHLY and CDR2 is FYNNEI. DNA for the CDR3: TGTGCCACTCGTGGGGAGTTTAATGAAAAACTGTTTTTT. Amino acids: CATRGEFNEKLFF.

The chain couples TRBV2 to TRBJ2-4; D gene uncertain. This CDR3 spans 14 amino acids. Germline V lookup: CDR1 SNHLY, CDR2 FYNNEI. The V end was cut by 2 bases, the J end by 4 bases, with 9 bases between. The CDR3 here is CASSERSGKNIQYF. The CDR3, as DNA: TGTGCCAGCAGTGAACGGTCAGGTAAAAACATTCAGTACTTC.

In the case of this clone: The sample has other DNA sequences that encode this CDR3 too. The chain joins TRBV5-1 to TRBJ1-1; D is unclear. With 4 bases removed from V and 1 base from J, the gap between germline ends came to 8 bases. Looked up from germline, CDR1 is SGHRS and CDR2 is YFSETQ. The CDR3 has 13 residues. The CDR3 DNA reads TGCGCCAGCAGCGGCCGGAGGAACACTGAAGCTTTCTTT. Its translation is CASSGRRNTEAFF. Filled out from reference TRBV5-1 and TRBJ1-1, the complete variable domain reads KAGVTQTPRYLIKTRGQQVTLSCSPISGHRSVSWYQQTPGQGLQFLFEYFSETQRNKGNFPGRFSGRQFSNSRSEMNVSTLELGDSALYLCASSGRRNTEAFFGQGTRLTVV.

The chain joins TRBV5-6 to TRBJ2-7; maybe TRBD1 (6 bases). Looked up from germline, CDR1 is SGHDT and CDR2 is YYEEEE. This CDR3 has 14 residues. V lost 4 bases, J lost 3 bases, and 14 bases lay in between. In nucleotides, the CDR3 is TGTGCCAGCAGCCGAGGACAGCAAAACTACGAGCAGTACTTC. It encodes CASSRGQQNYEQYF. Filled out from reference TRBV5-6 and TRBJ2-7, the complete variable domain reads DAGVTQSPTHLIKTRGQQVTLRCSPKSGHDTVSWYQQALGQGPQFIFQYYEEEERQRGNFPDRFSGHQFPNYSSELNVNALLLGDSALYLCASSRGQQNYEQYFGPGTRLTVT.

The chain recombines TRBV4-2 with TRBJ2-1, with D perhaps TRBD2 (5 bases). This CDR3 spans 17 amino acids. Germline assignment: CDR1 LGHNA and CDR2 YNFKEQ. Trimming pared 4 bases from V and 0 bases from J, leaving 16 bases between. The CDR3: CASSRAPERSSYNEQFF. The CDR3 DNA is TGTGCCAGCAGCCGAGCCCCCGAGCGGAGCTCCTACAATGAGCAGTTCTTC.

V gene TRBV25-1 combines with J gene TRBJ1-2; D is uncertain. Looked up from germline, CDR1 is MGHDK and CDR2 is SYGVNS. Trimming took off 3 bases at V and 8 bases at J, with 16 bases between the two ends. The CDR3 has 14 amino acids. The CDR3 sequence is CASSDASILGGYTF. The CDR3 DNA is TGTGCCAGCAGTGACGCGTCGATACTTGGGGGCTACACCTTC.

The chain links TRBV4-3 to TRBJ2-5, with a tentative D call TRBD1 (6 bases). The V gene lost 5 bases and the J gene lost 2 bases, with 21 bases spanning the gap. The germline V gene encodes CDR1 LGHNA and CDR2 YSLEER. This CDR3 has 17 amino acids. The CDR3 loop is CASSSGATQGQQETQYF. CDR3 bases: TGCGCCAGCAGCTCAGGGGCTACCCAGGGTCAACAAGAGACCCAGTACTTC.

This chain joins TRBV7-2 and TRBJ2-5, with D possibly being TRBD1 (6 bases). The J call is doubtful: the DNA matches TRBJ2-7 better. Germline V gene data show CDR1 as SGHTA and CDR2 as FQGNSA. The CDR3 loop spans 15 amino acids. CDR3 residues: CASSLGQGSSYEQYF. The DNA of the CDR3 is TGTGCCAGCAGCTTAGGGCAGGGGAGCTCCTACGAGCAGTACTTC.

V usage is TRBV6-1 and J usage is TRBJ1-4; unclear D gene. CDR1 is MNHNS and CDR2 is SASEGT in the germline V gene. The CDR3 is 11 amino acids. The V end lost 7 bases, the J end lost 7 bases, and 7 bases lay between the germline ends. This chain's CDR3 is CASKEFEKLFF. CDR3 coding DNA: TGTGCCAGCAAGGAATTTGAAAAACTGTTTTTT.

This sequence joins TRBV2 and TRBJ1-1, with 9 bases that match TRBD1. This CDR3 has 14 amino acids. V lost 6 bases, J lost 4 bases, and 6 bases stayed unmatched. Germline V gene data show CDR1 as SNHLY and CDR2 as FYNNEI. In DNA, the CDR3 is TGTGCCAGCAGGGTACAGGGGGCTGTCACTGAAGCTTTCTTT. It encodes CASRVQGAVTEAFF.

The chain employs TRBV7-2 and TRBJ1-2, with 11 bases fitting TRBD1. The junction had 11 bases not matched to a gene; V was cut back by 5 bases and J by 6 bases. The CDR3 runs 16 residues. CDR1 and CDR2 (germline): SGHTA, FQGNSA. CDR3 nucleotide sequence: TGTGCCAGCAGCAGCACCGTCGGACAGGGGGCTAATGGCTACACCTTC. It codes for CASSSTVGQGANGYTF.

Concerning this clone itself: The same CDR3 can be traced to other DNA sequences in this sample. The V gene is TRBV20-1, the J gene TRBJ2-5; no reliable D call. In germline, CDR1 is DFQATT, CDR2 SNEGSKA (reference sequence). V gave up 6 bases and J gave up 4 bases, with 9 bases separating them. The length of the CDR3 is 11 residues. CDR3 bases: TGCAGTGCCCGATTACGAGAGACCCAGTACTTC. Translation gives CSARLRETQYF.

The chain has TRBV27 and TRBJ1-1, with 8 bases aligning to TRBD1. Looked up from germline, CDR1 is MNHEY and CDR2 is SMNVEV (reference sequence). The CDR3 runs 19 residues. V shed 6 bases and J 0 bases; nucleotides not matched to a gene: 18. CDR3 sequence: CASSRNSRGPLGVNTEAFF. CDR3 in DNA: TGTGCCAGCAGCCGGAATAGCAGGGGGCCTTTAGGAGTGAACACTGAAGCTTTCTTT.

The chain is built from TRBV30 and TRBJ1-3, with D possibly being TRBD1 (6 bases). Germline V gives CDR1 GTSNPN, CDR2 SVGIG (reference sequence). There are 15 residues in the CDR3. Trimming removed 3 bases from V and 2 bases from J, with 14 bases in between. In nucleotides, the CDR3 is TGTGCCTGGAGGCCGTCCGGGACACCTGGAAACACCATATATTTT. Protein: CAWRPSGTPGNTIYF.

This chain links TRBV5-4 with TRBJ2-7; 12 bases match TRBD2. The CDR3 has 16 amino acids. In germline, CDR1 is SGHNT, CDR2 YYREEE (reference sequence). V trimming: 0 bases; J trimming: 2 bases; junction bases outside the gene matches: 3. In DNA, the CDR3 is TGTGCCAGCAGCTTGGGACTAGCGGGAGCCGCCTACGAGCAGTACTTC. It yields the protein CASSLGLAGAAYEQYF.

V is TRBV29-1 and J is TRBJ2-5, with 8 bases aligning to TRBD1. Trimming removed 7 bases from V and 5 bases from J; junction bases left unmatched: 6. This CDR3 is 12 amino acids long. The germline gives CDR1 SQVTM, CDR2 ANQGSEA. CDR3 DNA: TGCAGCGCAAGACAGGGGAGGGAGACCCAGTACTTC. Translated, it gives CSARQGRETQYF. The variable domain in full, with the rest retrieved from reference TRBV29-1 and TRBJ2-5, is SAVISQKPSRDICQRGTSLTIQCQVDSQVTMMFWYRQQPGQSLTLIATANQGSEATYESGFVIDKFPISRPNLTFSTLTVSNMSPEDSSIYLCSARQGRETQYFGPGTRLLVL.